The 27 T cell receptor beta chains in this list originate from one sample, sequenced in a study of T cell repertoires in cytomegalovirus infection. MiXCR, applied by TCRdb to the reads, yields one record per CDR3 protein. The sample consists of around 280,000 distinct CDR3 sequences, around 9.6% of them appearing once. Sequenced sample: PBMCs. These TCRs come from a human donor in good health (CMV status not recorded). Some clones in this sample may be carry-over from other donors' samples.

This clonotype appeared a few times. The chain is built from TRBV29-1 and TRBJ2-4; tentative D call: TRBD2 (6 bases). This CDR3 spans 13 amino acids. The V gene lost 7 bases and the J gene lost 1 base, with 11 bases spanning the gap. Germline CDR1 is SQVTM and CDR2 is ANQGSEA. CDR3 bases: TGCAGCGCCGTACGGGGGGCCAAAAACATTCAGTACTTC. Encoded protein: CSAVRGAKNIQYF.

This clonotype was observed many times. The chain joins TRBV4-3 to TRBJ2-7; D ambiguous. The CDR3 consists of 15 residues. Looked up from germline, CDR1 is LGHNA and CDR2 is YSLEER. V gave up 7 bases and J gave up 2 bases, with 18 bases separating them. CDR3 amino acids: CASKEPRPNPYEQYV. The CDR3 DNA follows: TGCGCCAGCAAGGAACCCCGCCCCAATCCCTACGAGCAGTACGTC.

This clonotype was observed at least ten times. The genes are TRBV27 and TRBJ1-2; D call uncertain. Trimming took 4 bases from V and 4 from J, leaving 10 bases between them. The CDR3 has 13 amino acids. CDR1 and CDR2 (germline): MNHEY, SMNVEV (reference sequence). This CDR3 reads CASSSQPSYGYTF. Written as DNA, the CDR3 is TGTGCCAGCAGTTCACAGCCCTCCTATGGCTACACCTTC.

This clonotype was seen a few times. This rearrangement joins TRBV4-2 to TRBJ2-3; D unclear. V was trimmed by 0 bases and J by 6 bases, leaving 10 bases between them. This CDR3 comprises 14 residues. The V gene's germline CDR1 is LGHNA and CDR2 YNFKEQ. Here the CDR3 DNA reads TGTGCCAGCAGCCAAGATGGCTCGATCGATACGCAGTATTTT. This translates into CASSQDGSIDTQYF.

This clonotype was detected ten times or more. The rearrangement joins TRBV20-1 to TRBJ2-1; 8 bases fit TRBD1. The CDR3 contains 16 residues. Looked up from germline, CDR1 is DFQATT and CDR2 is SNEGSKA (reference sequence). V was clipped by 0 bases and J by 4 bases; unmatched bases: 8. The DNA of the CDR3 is TGCAGTGCTAGAGATGGGAGGACAGGGCGATACAATGAGCAGTTCTTC. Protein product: CSARDGRTGRYNEQFF.

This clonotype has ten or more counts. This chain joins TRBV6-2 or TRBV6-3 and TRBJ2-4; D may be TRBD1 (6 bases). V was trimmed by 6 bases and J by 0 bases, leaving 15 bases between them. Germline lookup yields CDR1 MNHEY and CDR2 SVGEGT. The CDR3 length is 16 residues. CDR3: CASRGGQYLAKNIQYF. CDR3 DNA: TGTGCCAGCAGGGGCGGACAGTACCTAGCCAAAAACATTCAGTACTTC.

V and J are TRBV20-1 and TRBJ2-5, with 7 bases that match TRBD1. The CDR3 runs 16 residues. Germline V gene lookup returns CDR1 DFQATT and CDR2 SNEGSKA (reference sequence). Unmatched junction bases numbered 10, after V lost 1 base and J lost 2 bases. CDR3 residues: CSARVYGTAYQETQYF. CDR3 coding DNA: TGCAGTGCTAGAGTCTACGGGACAGCCTATCAAGAGACCCAGTACTTC.

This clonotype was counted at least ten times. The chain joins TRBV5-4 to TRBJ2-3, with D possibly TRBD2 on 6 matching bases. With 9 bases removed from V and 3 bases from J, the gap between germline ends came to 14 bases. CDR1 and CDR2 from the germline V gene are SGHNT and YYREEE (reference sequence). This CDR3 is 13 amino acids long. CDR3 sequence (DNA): TGTGCCACAGGAGGGGTAAAAACAGATACGCAGTATTTT. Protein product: CATGGVKTDTQYF.

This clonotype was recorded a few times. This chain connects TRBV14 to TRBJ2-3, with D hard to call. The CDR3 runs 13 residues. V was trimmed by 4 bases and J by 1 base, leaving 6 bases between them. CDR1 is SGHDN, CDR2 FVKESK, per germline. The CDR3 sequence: CASSRRGTDTQYF. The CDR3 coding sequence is TGTGCCAGCAGCCGCCGGGGCACAGATACGCAGTATTTT.

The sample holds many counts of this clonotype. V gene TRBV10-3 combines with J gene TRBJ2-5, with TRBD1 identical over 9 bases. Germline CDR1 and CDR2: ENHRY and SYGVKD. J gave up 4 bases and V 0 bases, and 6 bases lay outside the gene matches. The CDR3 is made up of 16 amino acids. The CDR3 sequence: CAISESLGQGGETQYF. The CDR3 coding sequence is TGTGCCATCAGTGAGTCCCTGGGACAGGGTGGAGAGACCCAGTACTTC.

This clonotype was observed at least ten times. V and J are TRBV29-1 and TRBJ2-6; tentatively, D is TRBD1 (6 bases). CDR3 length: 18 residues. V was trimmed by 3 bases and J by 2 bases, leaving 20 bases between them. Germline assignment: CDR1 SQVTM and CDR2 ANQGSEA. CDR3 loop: CSVEQRAGTRAGANVLTF. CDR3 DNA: TGCAGCGTTGAGCAACGTGCCGGGACAAGAGCTGGGGCCAACGTCCTGACTTTC.

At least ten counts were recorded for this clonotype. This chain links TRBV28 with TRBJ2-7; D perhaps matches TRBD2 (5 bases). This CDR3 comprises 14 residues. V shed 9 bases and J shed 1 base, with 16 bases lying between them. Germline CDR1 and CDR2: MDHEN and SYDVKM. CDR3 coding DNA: TGTGCCAGTCGCGCCCGTTGGACTTCCTACGAGCAGTACGTC. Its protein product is CASRARWTSYEQYV.

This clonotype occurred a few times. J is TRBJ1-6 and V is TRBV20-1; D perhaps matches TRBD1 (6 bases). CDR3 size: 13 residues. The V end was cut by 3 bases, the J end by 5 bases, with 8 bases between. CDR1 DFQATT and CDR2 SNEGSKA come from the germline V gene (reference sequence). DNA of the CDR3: TGCAGTGCTAGTTCAGGGGATAATTCACCCCTCCACTTT. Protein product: CSASSGDNSPLHF.

The CDR3 DNA sequence: TGTGCCAGCAGTGGGTTCGGGGACTCAGATGGCTACACCTTC. Amino acid sequence: CASSGFGDSDGYTF. This sequence joins TRBV2 and TRBJ1-2, with D perhaps matching TRBD1 (5 bases). The germline CDR1 and CDR2 sequences are SNHLY and FYNNEI. This CDR3 is built from 14 residues. Trimming removed 4 bases at V and 6 bases at J, with 15 bases between.

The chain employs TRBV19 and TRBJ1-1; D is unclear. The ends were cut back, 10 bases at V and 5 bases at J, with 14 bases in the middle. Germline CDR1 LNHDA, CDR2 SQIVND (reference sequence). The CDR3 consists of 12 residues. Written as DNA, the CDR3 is TGTGCCACCAGAGGTCGGGGTACTGAAGCTTTCTTT. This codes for CATRGRGTEAFF.

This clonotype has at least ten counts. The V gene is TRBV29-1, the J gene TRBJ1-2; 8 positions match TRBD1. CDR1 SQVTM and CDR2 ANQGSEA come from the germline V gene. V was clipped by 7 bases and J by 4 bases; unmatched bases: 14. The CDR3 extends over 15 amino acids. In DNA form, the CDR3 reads TGCAGCGCCAAGACCGGGACAGGCTTAAGCTATGGCTACACCTTC. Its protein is CSAKTGTGLSYGYTF.

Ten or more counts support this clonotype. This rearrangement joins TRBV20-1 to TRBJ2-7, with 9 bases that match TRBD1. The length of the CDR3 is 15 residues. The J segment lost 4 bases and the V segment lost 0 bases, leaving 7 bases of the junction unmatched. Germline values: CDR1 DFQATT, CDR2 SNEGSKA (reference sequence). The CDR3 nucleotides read TGCAGTGCTAGAGAAGGGGGACAGGGTCGTTACGAGCAGTACTTC. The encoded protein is CSAREGGQGRYEQYF.

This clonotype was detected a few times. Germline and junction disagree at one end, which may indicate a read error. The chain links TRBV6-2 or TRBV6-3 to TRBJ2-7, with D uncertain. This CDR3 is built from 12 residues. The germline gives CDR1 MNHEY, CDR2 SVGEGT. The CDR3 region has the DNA TGTGCCAGCAGTTACAGCTCCTTCGAGCAGTACTTC. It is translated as CASSYSSFEQYF.

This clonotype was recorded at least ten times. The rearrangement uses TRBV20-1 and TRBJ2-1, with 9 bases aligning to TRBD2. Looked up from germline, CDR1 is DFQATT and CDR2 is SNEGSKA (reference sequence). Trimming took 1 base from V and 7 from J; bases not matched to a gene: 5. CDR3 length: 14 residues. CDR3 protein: CSARGLAGWNEQFF. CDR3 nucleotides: TGCAGTGCTAGAGGTCTAGCGGGGTGGAATGAGCAGTTCTTC.

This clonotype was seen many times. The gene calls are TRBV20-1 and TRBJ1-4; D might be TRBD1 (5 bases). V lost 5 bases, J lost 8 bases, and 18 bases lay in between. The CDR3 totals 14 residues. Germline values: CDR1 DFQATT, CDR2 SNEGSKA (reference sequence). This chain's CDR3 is CSAGAGGKVEKLFF. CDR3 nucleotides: TGCAGTGCTGGGGCGGGGGGGAAGGTGGAAAAACTGTTTTTT.

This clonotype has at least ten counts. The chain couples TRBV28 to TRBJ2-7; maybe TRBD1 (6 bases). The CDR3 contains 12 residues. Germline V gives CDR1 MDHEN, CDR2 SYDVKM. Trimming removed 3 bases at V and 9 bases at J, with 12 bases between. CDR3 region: CASSLGQSRQYV. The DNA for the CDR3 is TGTGCCAGCAGTTTGGGACAATCGCGGCAGTACGTC.

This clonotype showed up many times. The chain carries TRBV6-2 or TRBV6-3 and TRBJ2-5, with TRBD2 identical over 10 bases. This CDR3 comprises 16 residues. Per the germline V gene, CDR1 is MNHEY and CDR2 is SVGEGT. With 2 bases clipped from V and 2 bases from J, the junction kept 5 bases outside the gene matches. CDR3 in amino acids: CASSYVAGGLQETQYF. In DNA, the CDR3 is TGTGCCAGCAGTTACGTAGCGGGGGGCCTTCAAGAGACCCAGTACTTC.

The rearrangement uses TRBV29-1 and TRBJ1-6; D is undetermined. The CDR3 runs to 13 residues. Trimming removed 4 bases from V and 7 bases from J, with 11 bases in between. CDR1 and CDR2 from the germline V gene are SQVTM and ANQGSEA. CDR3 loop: CSVGVEENSPLHF. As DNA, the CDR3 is TGCAGCGTTGGGGTTGAGGAAAATTCACCCCTCCACTTT.

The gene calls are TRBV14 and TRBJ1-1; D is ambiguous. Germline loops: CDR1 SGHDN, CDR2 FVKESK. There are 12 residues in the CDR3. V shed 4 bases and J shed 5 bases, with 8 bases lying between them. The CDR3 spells CASSRWRTEAFF. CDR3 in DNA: TGTGCCAGCAGCCGATGGAGGACTGAAGCTTTCTTT.

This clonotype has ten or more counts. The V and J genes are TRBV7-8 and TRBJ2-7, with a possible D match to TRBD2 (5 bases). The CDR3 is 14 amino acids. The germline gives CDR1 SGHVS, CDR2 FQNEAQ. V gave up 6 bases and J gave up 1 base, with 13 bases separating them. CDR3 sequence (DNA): TGTGCCAGCAGTCCAGACTATCAATCCTACGAGCAGTACGTC. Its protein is CASSPDYQSYEQYV.

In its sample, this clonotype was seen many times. CDR3 residues: CASSPQGQGTSPLHF. CDR3 bases: TGCGCCAGCAGCCCCCAGGGACAGGGGACCTCACCCCTCCACTTT. The chain employs TRBV4-3 and TRBJ1-6, with 10 nucleotides matching TRBD1. The CDR3 contains 15 residues. V trimming: 4 bases; J trimming: 10 bases; junction bases outside the gene matches: 7. Per germline, CDR1 LGHNA and CDR2 YSLEER.

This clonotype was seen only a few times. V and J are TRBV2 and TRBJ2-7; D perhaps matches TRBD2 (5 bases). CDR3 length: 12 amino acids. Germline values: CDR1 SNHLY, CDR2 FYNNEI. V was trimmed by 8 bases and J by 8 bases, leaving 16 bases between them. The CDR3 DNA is TGTGCCAGCGGAGGATATTTTATACAGCAGTACGTC. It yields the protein CASGGYFIQQYV.